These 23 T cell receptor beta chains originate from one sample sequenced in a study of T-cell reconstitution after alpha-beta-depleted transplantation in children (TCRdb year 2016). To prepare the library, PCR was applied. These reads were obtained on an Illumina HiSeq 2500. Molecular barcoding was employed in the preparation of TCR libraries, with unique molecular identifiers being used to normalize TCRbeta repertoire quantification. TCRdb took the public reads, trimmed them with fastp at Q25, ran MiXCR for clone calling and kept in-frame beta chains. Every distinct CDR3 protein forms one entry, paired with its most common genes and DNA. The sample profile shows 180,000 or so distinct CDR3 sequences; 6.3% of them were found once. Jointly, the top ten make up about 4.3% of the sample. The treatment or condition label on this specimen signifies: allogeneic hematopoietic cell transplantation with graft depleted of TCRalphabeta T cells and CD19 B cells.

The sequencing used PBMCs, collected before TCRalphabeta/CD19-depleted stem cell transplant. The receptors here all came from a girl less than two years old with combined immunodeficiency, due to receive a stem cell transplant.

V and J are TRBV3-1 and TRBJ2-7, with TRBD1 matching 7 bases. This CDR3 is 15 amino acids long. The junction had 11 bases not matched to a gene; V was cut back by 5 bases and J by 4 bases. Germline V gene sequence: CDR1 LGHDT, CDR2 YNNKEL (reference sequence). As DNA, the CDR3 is TGTGCCAGCAGCGTGGGCATCGCAGGGGGATACGAGCAGTACTTC. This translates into CASSVGIAGGYEQYF.

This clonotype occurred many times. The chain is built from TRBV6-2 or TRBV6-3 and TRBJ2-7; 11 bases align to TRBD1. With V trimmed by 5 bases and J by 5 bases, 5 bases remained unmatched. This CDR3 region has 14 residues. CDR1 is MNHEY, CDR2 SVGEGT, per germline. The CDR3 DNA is TGTGCCAGCAGTCCAACGGGACAGGGGGACGAGCAGTACTTC. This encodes CASSPTGQGDEQYF.

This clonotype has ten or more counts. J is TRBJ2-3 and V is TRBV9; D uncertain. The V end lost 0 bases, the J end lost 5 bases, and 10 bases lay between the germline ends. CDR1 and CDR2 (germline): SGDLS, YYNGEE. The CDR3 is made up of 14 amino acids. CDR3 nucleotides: TGTGCCAGCAGCGTAGGTTCGGGTAGAGATACGCAGTATTTT. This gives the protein CASSVGSGRDTQYF.

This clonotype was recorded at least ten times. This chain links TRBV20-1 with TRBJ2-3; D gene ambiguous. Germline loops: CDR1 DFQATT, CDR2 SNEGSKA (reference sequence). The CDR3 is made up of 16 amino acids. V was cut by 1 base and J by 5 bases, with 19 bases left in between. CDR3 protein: CSARGRTASAIDTQYF. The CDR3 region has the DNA TGCAGTGCTAGAGGGCGGACCGCCTCAGCAATAGATACGCAGTATTTT.

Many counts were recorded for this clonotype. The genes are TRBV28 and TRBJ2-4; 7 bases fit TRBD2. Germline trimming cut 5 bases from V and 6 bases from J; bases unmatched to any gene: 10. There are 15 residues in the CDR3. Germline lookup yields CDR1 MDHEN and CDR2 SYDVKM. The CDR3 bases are TGTGCCAGCAGTCTCGGTGGGGCTAGCGGAAACATTCAGTACTTC. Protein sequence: CASSLGGASGNIQYF.

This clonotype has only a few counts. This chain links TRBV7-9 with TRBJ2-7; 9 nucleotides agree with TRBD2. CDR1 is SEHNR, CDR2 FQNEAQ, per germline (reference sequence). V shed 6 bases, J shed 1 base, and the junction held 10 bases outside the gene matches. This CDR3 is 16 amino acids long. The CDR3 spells CASSPASGMDSYEQYF. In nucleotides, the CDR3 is TGTGCCAGCAGTCCAGCTAGCGGGATGGATTCCTACGAGCAGTACTTC.

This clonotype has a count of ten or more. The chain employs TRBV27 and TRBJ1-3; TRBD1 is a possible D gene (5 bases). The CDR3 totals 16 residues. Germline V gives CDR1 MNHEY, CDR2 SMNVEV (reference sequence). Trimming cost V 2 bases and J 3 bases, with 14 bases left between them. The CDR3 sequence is CASSLTGDYVGNTIYF. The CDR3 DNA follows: TGTGCCAGCAGTTTAACAGGAGACTACGTTGGAAACACCATATATTTT.

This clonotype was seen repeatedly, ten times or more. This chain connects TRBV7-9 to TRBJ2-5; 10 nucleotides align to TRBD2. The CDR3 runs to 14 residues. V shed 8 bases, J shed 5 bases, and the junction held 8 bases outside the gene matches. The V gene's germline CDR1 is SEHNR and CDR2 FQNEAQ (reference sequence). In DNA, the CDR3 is TGTGCCAGCGGCCGGCCTAGCGGGAGTGAGACCCAGTACTTC. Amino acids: CASGRPSGSETQYF.

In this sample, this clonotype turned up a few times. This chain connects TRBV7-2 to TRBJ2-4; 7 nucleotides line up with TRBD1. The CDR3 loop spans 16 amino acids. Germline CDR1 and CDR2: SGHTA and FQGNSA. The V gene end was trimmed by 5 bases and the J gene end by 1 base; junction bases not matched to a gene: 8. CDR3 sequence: CASSRSDRVAKNIQYF. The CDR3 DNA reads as TGTGCCAGCAGCCGTTCCGACAGGGTGGCCAAAAACATTCAGTACTTC.

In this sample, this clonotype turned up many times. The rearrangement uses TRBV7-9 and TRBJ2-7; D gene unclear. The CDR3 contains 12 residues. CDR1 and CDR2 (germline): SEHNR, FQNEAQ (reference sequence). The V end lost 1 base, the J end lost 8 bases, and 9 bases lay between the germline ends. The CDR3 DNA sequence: TGTGCCAGCAGCTTAGACAGTCAACAGCAGTACTTC. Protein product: CASSLDSQQQYF.

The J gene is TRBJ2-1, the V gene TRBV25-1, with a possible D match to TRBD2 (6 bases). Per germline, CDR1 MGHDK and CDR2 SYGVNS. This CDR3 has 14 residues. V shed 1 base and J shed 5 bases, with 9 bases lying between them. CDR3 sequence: CASSESGLHNEQFF. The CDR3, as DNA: TGTGCCAGCAGTGAATCGGGACTTCACAATGAGCAGTTCTTC.

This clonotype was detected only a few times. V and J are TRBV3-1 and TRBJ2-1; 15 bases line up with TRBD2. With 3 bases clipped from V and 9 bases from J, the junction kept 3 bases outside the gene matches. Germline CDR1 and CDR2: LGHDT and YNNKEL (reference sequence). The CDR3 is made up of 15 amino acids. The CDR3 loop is CASSQGTSGGSEQFF. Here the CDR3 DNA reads TGTGCCAGCAGCCAGGGGACTAGCGGGGGGTCTGAGCAGTTCTTC.

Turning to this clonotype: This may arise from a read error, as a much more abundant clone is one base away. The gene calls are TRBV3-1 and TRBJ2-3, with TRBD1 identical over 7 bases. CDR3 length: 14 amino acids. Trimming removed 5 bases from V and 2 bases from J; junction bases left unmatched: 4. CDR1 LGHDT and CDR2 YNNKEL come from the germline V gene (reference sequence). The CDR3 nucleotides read TGTGCCAGCAGCAAGGGGGCCCCCACAGATACGCAGTATTTT. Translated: CASSKGAPTDTQYF.

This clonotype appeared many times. The CDR3 reads CASSPGQGADTQYF. The CDR3 DNA reads as TGTGCCAGCAGCCCGGGACAGGGAGCAGATACGCAGTATTTT. The chain links TRBV7-9 to TRBJ2-3, with 9 bases lining up with TRBD1. The germline V gene has CDR1 SEHNR and CDR2 FQNEAQ (reference sequence). The CDR3 length is 14 residues. V lost 5 bases, J lost 4 bases, and 4 bases stayed unmatched.

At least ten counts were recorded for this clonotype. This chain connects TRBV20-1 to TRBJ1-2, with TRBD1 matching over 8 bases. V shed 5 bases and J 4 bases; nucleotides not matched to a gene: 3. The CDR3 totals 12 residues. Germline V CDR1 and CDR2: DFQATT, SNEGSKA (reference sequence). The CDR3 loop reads CSARQGSYGYTF. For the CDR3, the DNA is TGCAGTGCTCGACAGGGGAGCTATGGCTACACCTTC.

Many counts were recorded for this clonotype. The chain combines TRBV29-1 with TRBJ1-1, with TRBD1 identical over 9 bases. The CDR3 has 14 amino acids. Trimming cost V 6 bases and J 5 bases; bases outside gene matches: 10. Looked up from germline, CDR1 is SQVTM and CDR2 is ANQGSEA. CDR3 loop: CSVLTGGSRTEAFF. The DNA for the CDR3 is TGCAGCGTGCTCACAGGGGGCTCGAGGACTGAAGCTTTCTTT. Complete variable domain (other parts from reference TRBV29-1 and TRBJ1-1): SAVISQKPSRDICQRGTSLTIQCQVDSQVTMMFWYRQQPGQSLTLIATANQGSEATYESGFVIDKFPISRPNLTFSTLTVSNMSPEDSSIYLCSVLTGGSRTEAFFGQGTRLTVV.

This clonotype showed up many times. CDR3 bases: TGTGCCAGCAGCTTAGAGGACAGCCATTACGAGCAGTACTTC. Protein: CASSLEDSHYEQYF. The chain joins TRBV7-2 to TRBJ2-7, with D maybe TRBD1 (6 bases). Trimming shortened V by 1 base and J by 4 bases, and 11 bases separated the two germline ends. Germline CDR1 reads SGHTA; CDR2 reads FQGNSA. CDR3 size: 14 residues.

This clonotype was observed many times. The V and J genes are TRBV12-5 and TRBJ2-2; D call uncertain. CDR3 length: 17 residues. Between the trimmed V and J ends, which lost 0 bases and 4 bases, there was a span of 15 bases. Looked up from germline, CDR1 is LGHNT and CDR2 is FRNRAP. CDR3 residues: CASGLVLSSGVTGELFF. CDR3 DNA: TGTGCTAGTGGTTTGGTACTCTCGAGTGGGGTCACCGGGGAGCTGTTTTTT. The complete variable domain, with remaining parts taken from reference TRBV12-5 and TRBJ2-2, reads DARVTQTPRHKVTEMGQEVTMRCQPILGHNTVFWYRQTMMQGLELLAYFRNRAPLDDSGMPKDRFSAEMPDATLATLKIQPSEPRDSAVYFCASGLVLSSGVTGELFFGEGSRLTVL.

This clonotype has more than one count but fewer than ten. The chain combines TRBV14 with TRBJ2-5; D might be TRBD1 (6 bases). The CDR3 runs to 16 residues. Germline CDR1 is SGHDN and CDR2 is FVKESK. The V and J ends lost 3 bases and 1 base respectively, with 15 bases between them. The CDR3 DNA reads TGTGCCAGCAGCCACCCTGGGTGGGACACCCAAGAGACCCAGTACTTC. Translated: CASSHPGWDTQETQYF.

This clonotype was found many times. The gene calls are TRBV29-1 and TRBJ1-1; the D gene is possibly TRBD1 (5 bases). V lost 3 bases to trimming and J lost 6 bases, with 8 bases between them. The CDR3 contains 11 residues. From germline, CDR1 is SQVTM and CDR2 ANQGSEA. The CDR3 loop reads CSVDPGAEAFF. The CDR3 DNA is TGCAGCGTTGATCCGGGGGCTGAAGCTTTCTTT.

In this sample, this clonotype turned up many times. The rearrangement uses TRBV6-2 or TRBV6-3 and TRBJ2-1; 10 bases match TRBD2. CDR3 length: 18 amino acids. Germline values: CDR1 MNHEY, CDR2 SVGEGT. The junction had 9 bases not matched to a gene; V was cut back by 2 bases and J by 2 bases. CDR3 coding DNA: TGTGCCAGCAGTTACGGGGGACTAGCGCTACGGACCTACAATGAGCAGTTCTTC. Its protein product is CASSYGGLALRTYNEQFF.

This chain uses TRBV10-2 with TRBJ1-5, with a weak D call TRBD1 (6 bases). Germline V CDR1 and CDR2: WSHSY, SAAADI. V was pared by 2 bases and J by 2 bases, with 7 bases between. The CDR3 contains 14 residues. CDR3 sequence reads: CASSEEGGNQPQHF. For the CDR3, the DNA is TGCGCCAGCAGTGAGGAGGGGGGCAATCAGCCCCAGCATTTT.

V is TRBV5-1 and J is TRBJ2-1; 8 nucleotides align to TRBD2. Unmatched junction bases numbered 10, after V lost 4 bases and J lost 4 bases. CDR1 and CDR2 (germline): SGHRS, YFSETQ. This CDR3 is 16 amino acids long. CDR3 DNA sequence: TGCGCCAGCAGCATGACTAGCGCCCAGTTGTACAATGAGCAGTTCTTC. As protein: CASSMTSAQLYNEQFF.